These T cell receptor beta chains were read from a single sample in a study of control samples from healthy donors and cancer patients. TCRdb's copy holds only in-frame clones and misses some; the assay was immunoSEQ multiplex PCR. The repertoire holds 25,000 to 35,000 clones, around 94% seen once, with about 6.9% in the top ten. The sample comprised blood. The receptor set was obtained from a man in his 60s in good health. Both conserved end residues are part of each CDR3. The order of the fields is V gene, J gene, D gene, clone size, CDR3 DNA, CDR3 protein. The D gene is left open where the match is weak. Rows may omit the clone size; those that give it use once, few, many or a size class.

>TRBV19|TRBJ1-5|NA|NA
TGTGCCAGTAGTTTAACCGCTGGACATCCTAATCAGCCCCAGCATTTT
CASSLTAGHPNQPQHF
>TRBV19|TRBJ2-7|NA|NA
TGTGCCAGTAGAGGACGGGGCTACGAGCAGTACTTC
CASRGRGYEQYF
>TRBV18|TRBJ1-4|TRBD1|NA
TGTGCCAGCTCACCAGAGCAGGGGGGTGAAAAACTGTTTTTT
CASSPEQGGEKLFF
>TRBV9|TRBJ1-1|NA|NA
TGTGCCAGCAGCCTCGGGGGGGACACTGAAGCTTTCTTT
CASSLGGDTEAFF
>TRBV11-1|TRBJ2-1|NA|NA
TGTGCCAGCAGCCCGGGACCTTTCAATGAGCAGTTCTTC
CASSPGPFNEQFF
>TRBV6-2/TRBV6-3|TRBJ1-5|NA|once
TGTGCCAGCAGTTATCGGGGTTCTAGCAATCAGCCCCAGCATTTT
CASSYRGSSNQPQHF
>TRBV3-1/TRBV3-2|TRBJ2-3|NA|once
TGTGCCAGCAGCCAAGTCTCCCTAGCCGCTAGCACAGATACGCAGTATTTT
CASSQVSLAASTDTQYF
>TRBV12-3/TRBV12-4|TRBJ1-6|NA|NA
TGTGCCAGCAGGGGGAATTCACCCCTCCACTTT
CASRGNSPLHF
>TRBV5-1|TRBJ2-5|NA|NA
TGCGCCAGCACCCCGGAGGGGGGGAAGACCCAGTACTTC
CASTPEGGKTQYF
>TRBV2|TRBJ1-5|TRBD1|once
TGTGCCAGCAGCGACAGGGGCGTTAGCAATCAGCCCCAGCATTTT
CASSDRGVSNQPQHF
>TRBV25-1|TRBJ1-2|NA|NA
TGTGCCAGCAGTGATGGAGGATATGGCTACACCTTC
CASSDGGYGYTF
>TRBV12-5|TRBJ2-7|NA|few
TGTGCTAGTGGTTTGGTACTGGGCAGGAACTACGAGCAGTACTTC
CASGLVLGRNYEQYF
>TRBV13|TRBJ1-2|NA|NA
TGTGCCAGCAGCTGGGGTCGACAGGCGAACTATGGCTACACCTTC
CASSWGRQANYGYTF
>TRBV4-2|TRBJ2-5|TRBD2|NA
TGTGCCAGCAGCCAAGGACTAGCGGGGGGGTACCAAGAGACCCAGTACTTC
CASSQGLAGGYQETQYF
>TRBV4-3|TRBJ1-2|NA|NA
TGCGCCAGCAGCCAAGAATCCGGTCAGGTGGGGATCTATGGCTACACCTTC
CASSQESGQVGIYGYTF
>TRBV19|TRBJ1-5|NA|NA
TGTGCCAGTAGTATTAAGGTGGCCGATCAGCCCCAGCATTTT
CASSIKVADQPQHF
>TRBV19|TRBJ1-4|NA|NA
TGTGCCACCTCTCTCCGGGGGACGGAACTGTTTTTT
CATSLRGTELFF
>TRBV7-2|TRBJ1-6|NA|NA
TGTGCCAGCAGCCTACCTCGGGGGGCACCCCTCCACTTT
CASSLPRGAPLHF
>TRBV13|TRBJ2-1|TRBD2|NA
TGTGCCAGCGAGCGGGGTACGGGCGATGAGCAGTTCTTC
CASERGTGDEQFF
>TRBV12-3/TRBV12-4|TRBJ1-2|NA|NA
TGTGCCAGCAGGGGGGTGCTCTATGGCTACACCTTC
CASRGVLYGYTF
>TRBV18|TRBJ1-2|TRBD1|NA
TGTGCCAGCTCACCCTCGACAGGGATTTCCGGCTACACCTTC
CASSPSTGISGYTF
>TRBV5-1|TRBJ2-5|TRBD2|once
TGCGCCAGCACCAGCGGGGTTTTGGCGGAGACCCAGTACTTC
CASTSGVLAETQYF
>TRBV19|TRBJ1-3|NA|NA
TGTGCCAGTAGTATTATGGGGACTGCCTCTGGAAACACCATATATTTT
CASSIMGTASGNTIYF
>TRBV4-3|TRBJ1-1|NA|NA
TGCGCCAGCAGCCAAGAAACCGGGGGCATCATTCTGAACACTGAAGCTTTCTTT
CASSQETGGIILNTEAFF
>TRBV15|TRBJ1-2|NA|NA
TGTGCCACCAGCAGCTCTCCGGGGGGTGGCTACACCTTC
CATSSSPGGGYTF
>TRBV6-5|TRBJ1-6|TRBD1|NA
TGTGCCAGCAGTAAAAACAGGGGCGGTAATTCACCCCTCCACTTT
CASSKNRGGNSPLHF
>TRBV12-3/TRBV12-4|TRBJ1-2|NA|NA
TGTGCCAGCAGTCCAGGGAGCTATGGCTACACCTTC
CASSPGSYGYTF
>TRBV19|TRBJ1-1|NA|NA
TGTGCCAGTAGTATCGCGCCCGGGACGCCGAACACTGAAGCTTTCTTT
CASSIAPGTPNTEAFF
>TRBV19|TRBJ1-5|TRBD1|NA
TGTGCCAGTAGTATAGGGGACAGGGGTCAACAGCCCCAGCATTTT
CASSIGDRGQQPQHF